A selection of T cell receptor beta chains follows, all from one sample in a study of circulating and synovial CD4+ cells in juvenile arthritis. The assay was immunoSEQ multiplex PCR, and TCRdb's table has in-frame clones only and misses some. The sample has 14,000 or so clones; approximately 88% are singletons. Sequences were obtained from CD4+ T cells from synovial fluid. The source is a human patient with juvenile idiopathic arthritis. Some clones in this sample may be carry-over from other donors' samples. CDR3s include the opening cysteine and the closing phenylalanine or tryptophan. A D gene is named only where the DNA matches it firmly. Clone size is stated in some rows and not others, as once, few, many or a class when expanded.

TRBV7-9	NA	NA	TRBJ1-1	CASSLGGAFF	TGTGCCAGCAGCTTGGGAGGGGCTTTCTTT
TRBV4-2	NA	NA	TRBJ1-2	CASSQEVSGYYGYTF	TGTGCCAGCAGCCAAGAGGTGTCCGGGTATTATGGCTACACCTTC
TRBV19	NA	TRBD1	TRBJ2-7	CASSRGQGSSYEQYF	TGTGCCAGTAGTAGGGGACAGGGGAGCTCCTACGAGCAGTACTTC
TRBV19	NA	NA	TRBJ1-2	CASTSGGDGYTF	TGTGCCAGCACGTCTGGGGGCGATGGCTACACCTTC
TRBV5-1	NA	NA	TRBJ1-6	CASSTDRNSPLHF	TGCGCCAGCAGCACCGACAGAAATTCACCCCTCCACTTT
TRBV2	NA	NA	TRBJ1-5	CASGGDRSNQPQHF	TGTGCCAGCGGGGGGGATCGTAGCAATCAGCCCCAGCATTTT
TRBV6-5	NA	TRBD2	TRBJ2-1	CASSYGTGTRAHEQFF	TGTGCCAGCAGTTACGGAACCGGGACTAGGGCTCATGAGCAGTTCTTC
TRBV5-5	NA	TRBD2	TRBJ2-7	CASSLGGGAIYEQYF	TGTGCCAGCAGCTTGGGCGGGGGGGCCATCTACGAGCAGTACTTC
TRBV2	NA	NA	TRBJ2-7	CASSEERRGKGIF	TGTGCCAGCAGTGAAGAGAGGAGGGGAAAGGGGATATTC
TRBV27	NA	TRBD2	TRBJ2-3	CASSPPTSWSSTDTQYF	TGTGCCAGCAGTCCACCGACTAGCTGGTCTAGCACAGATACGCAGTATTTT
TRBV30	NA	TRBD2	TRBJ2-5	CAWTSGFQETQYF	TGTGCCTGGACTAGCGGGTTCCAAGAGACCCAGTACTTC
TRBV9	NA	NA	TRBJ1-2	CASSVAAKGDYGYTF	TGTGCCAGCAGCGTAGCCGCTAAGGGAGACTATGGCTACACCTTC
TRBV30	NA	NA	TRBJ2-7	CDWSALSEQYF	TGTGACTGGAGTGCCCTTAGCGAGCAGTACTTC
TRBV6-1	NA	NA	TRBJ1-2	CASSECSQGGEYYGYTF	TGTGCCAGCAGTGAATGTTCTCAGGGAGGTGAGTACTATGGCTACACCTTC
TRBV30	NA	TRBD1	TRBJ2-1	CASDRGRRYNEQFF	TGTGCCTCTGACAGGGGGCGAAGATACAATGAGCAGTTCTTC
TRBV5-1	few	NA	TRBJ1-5	CASSLGTPNQPQHF	TGCGCCAGCAGCTTAGGGACACCGAATCAGCCCCAGCATTTT
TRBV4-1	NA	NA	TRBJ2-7	CASSQDSGGTYEQYF	TGCGCCAGCAGCCAAGATTCGGGCGGGACCTACGAGCAGTACTTC
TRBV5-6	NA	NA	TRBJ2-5	CASSFLFPPLEGETQYF	TGTGCCAGCAGCTTTTTGTTCCCTCCCTTGGAGGGTGAGACCCAGTACTTC
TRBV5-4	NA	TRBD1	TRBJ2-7	CASSIGQGNTYEQYF	TGTGCCAGCAGCATCGGACAGGGAAACACCTACGAGCAGTACTTC
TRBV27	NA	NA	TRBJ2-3	CASSVGRDTQYF	TGTGCCAGCAGTGTAGGGAGGGATACGCAGTATTTT
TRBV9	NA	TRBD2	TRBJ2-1	CASSVTSESNEQFF	TGTGCCAGCAGCGTTACTAGCGAGTCGAATGAGCAGTTCTTC
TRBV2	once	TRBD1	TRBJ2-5	CASSGTGGTRTQYF	TGTGCCAGCAGTGGTACAGGGGGGACCAGGACCCAGTACTTC
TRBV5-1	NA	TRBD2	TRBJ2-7	CASSLVASGGVSYEQYF	TGCGCCAGCAGCTTGGTTGCTAGCGGAGGTGTATCCTACGAGCAGTACTTC
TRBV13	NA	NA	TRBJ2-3	CASSSSESTDTQYF	TGTGCCAGCAGCTCATCGGAGAGCACAGATACGCAGTATTTT
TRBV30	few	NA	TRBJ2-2	CASASGSGGELFF	TGTGCCTCGGCTAGTGGCTCGGGCGGGGAGCTGTTTTTT
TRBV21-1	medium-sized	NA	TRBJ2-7	CASSKGIPAGSYEQYF	TGTGCCAGCAGTAAAGGCATCCCAGCGGGGTCGTACGAGCAGTACTTC
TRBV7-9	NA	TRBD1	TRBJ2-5	CASSWGQGVETQYF	TGTGCCAGCAGCTGGGGGCAGGGGGTCGAGACCCAGTACTTC
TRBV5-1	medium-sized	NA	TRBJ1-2	CASSSWTDNYGYTF	TGCGCCAGCAGCTCCTGGACAGATAACTATGGCTACACCTTC
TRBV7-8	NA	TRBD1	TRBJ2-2	CASSFRTGGGTGELFF	TGTGCCAGCAGCTTCCGGACAGGGGGAGGCACCGGGGAGCTGTTTTTT
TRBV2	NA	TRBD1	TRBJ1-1	CAIRDREDTEAFF	TGTGCCATCCGGGACAGGGAAGACACTGAAGCTTTCTTT
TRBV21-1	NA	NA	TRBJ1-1	CASSSTVSHTEAFF	TGTGCCAGCAGCTCGACAGTATCACACACTGAAGCTTTCTTT
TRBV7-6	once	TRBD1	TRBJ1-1	CASSDRQGMNTEAFF	TGTGCCAGCAGCGATCGACAGGGAATGAACACTGAAGCTTTCTTT
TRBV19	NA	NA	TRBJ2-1	CASSIRGTEQFF	TGTGCCAGTAGTATACGTGGGACAGAGCAGTTCTTC
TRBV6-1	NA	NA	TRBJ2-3	CASRQHTDTQYF	TGTGCCAGCAGACAGCACACAGATACGCAGTATTTT
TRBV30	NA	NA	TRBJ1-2	CAWSPSLGGYTF	TGTGCCTGGAGTCCATCTCTCGGTGGCTACACCTTC
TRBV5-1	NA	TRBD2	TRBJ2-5	CASSTVAGFQETQYF	TGCGCCAGCAGCACAGTAGCGGGGTTTCAAGAGACCCAGTACTTC
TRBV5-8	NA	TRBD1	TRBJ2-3	CASSFRDSLGDTQYF	TGTGCCAGCAGCTTCCGGGACAGTCTTGGAGATACGCAGTATTTT
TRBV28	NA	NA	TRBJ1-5	CASMIGGQPQHF	TGTGCCAGCATGATAGGCGGCCAGCCCCAGCATTTT
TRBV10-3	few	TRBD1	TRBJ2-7	CAISRGTGDGEQYF	TGTGCCATCAGCCGAGGGACAGGGGATGGCGAGCAGTACTTC
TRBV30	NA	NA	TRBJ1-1	CAWQRVNTEAFF	TGTGCCTGGCAACGAGTGAACACTGAAGCTTTCTTT
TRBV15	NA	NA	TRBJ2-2	CATSRVQINTGELFF	TGTGCCACCAGCAGAGTTCAAATTAACACCGGGGAGCTGTTTTTT
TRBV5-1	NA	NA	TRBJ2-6	CASSFPEPGANVLTF	TGCGCCAGCAGCTTCCCGGAGCCTGGGGCCAACGTCCTGACTTTC
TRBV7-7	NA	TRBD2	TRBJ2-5	CASSTGTRRETQYF	TGTGCCAGCAGCACCGGGACTAGACGAGAGACCCAGTACTTC
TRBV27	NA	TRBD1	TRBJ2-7	CASTRSGTGGSYEQYF	TGTGCCAGCACTCGATCAGGGACAGGGGGGTCCTACGAGCAGTACTTC
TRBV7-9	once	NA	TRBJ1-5	CASSLEGTGRGYQPQHF	TGTGCCAGCAGCTTAGAGGGCACAGGGCGAGGTTATCAGCCCCAGCATTTT
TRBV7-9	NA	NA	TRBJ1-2	CASSFGANYGYTF	TGTGCCAGCAGCTTTGGAGCTAACTATGGCTACACCTTC
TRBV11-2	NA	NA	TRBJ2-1	CASSSGKLGSSYNEQFF	TGTGCCAGCAGCTCGGGGAAACTAGGGAGCTCCTACAATGAGCAGTTCTTC